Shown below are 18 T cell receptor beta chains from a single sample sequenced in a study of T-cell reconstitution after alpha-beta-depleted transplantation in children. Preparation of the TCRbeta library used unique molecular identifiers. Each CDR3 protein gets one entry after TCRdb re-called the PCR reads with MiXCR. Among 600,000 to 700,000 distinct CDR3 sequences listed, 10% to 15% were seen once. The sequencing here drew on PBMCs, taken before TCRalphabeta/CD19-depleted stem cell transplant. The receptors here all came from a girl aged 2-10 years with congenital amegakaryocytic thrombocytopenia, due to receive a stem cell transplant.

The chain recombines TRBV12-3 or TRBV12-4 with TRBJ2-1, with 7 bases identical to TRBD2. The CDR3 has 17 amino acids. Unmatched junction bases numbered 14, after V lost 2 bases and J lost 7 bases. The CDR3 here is CASSLLIAGLGPNEQFF. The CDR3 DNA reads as TGTGCCAGCAGTTTATTAATAGCGGGTCTGGGGCCGAATGAGCAGTTCTTC.

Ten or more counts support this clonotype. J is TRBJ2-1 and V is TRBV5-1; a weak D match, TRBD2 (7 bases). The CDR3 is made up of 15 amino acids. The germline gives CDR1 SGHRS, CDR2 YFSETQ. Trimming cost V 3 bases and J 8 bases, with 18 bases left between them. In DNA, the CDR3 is TGCGCCAGCAGCTGGGCGGGGGCTTATATCGATGAGCAGTTCTTC. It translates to CASSWAGAYIDEQFF.

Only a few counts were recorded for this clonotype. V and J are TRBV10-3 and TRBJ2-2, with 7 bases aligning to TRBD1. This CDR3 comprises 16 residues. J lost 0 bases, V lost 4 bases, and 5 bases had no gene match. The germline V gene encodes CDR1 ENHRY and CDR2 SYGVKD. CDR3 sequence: CAISGRQGTNTGELFF. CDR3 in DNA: TGTGCCATCAGTGGGAGACAGGGTACGAACACCGGGGAGCTGTTTTTT.

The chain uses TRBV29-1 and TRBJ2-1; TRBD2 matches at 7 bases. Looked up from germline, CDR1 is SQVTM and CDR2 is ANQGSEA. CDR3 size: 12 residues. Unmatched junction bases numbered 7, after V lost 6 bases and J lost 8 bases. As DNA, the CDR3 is TGCAGCGTCTCGACTAGCCGTCATGAGCAGTTCTTC. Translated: CSVSTSRHEQFF.

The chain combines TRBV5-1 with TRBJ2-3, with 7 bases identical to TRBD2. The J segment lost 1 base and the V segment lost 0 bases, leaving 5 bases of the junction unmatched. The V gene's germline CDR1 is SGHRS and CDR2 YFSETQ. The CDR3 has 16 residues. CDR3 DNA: TGCGCCAGCAGCTTGGCCGATGCGGGGGGCACAGATACGCAGTATTTT. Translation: CASSLADAGGTDTQYF.

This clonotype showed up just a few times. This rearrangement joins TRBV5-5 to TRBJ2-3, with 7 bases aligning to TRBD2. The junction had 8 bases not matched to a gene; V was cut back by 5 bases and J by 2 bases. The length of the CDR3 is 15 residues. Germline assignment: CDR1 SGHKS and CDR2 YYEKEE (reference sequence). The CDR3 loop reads CASRLPGGPTDTQYF. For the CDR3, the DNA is TGTGCCAGCAGGCTTCCGGGGGGACCCACAGATACGCAGTATTTT.

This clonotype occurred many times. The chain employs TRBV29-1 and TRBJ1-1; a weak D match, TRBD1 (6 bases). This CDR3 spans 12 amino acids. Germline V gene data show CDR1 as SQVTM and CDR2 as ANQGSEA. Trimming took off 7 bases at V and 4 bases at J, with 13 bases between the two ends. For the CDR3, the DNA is TGCAGCGGTACACAGGGTCGCACTGAAGCTTTCTTT. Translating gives CSGTQGRTEAFF.

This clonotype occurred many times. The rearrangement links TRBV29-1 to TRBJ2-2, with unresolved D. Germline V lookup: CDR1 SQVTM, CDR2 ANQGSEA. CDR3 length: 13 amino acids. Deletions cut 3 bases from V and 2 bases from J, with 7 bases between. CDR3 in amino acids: CSVDGSNTGELFF. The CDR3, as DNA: TGCAGCGTTGACGGGTCAAACACCGGGGAGCTGTTTTTT.

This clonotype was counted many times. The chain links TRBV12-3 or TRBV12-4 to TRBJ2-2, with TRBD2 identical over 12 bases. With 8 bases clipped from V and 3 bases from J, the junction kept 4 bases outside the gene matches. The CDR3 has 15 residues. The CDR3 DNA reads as TGTGCCAGCGAGAGACTAGCGGGAGACACCGGGGAGCTGTTTTTT. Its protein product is CASERLAGDTGELFF.

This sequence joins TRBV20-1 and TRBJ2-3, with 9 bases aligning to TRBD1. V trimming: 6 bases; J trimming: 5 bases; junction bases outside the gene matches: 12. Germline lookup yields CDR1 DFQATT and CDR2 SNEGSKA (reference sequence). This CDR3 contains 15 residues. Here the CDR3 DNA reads TGCAGTGCGCGGCGGACAGGGGACGGCGGAGATACGCAGTATTTT. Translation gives CSARRTGDGGDTQYF.

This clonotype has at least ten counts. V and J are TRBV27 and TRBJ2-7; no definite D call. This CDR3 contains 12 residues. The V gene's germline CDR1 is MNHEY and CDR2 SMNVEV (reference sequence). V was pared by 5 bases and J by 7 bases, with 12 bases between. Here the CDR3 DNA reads TGTGCCAGCAGTCCCCAGGTAGGGGAGCAGTACTTC. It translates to CASSPQVGEQYF.

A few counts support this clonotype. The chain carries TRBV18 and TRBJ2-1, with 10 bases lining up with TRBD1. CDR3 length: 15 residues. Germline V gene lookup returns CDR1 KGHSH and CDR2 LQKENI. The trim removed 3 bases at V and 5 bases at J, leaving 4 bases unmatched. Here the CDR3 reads CASSPVTGGNNEQFF. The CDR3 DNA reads TGTGCCAGCTCACCCGTGACAGGGGGCAACAATGAGCAGTTCTTC.

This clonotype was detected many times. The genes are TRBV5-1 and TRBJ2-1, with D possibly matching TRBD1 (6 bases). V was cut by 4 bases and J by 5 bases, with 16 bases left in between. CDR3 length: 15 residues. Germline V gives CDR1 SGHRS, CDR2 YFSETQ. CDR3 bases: TGCGCCAGCAGCCCGGGACAAAGCCTTAACAATGAGCAGTTCTTC. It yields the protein CASSPGQSLNNEQFF.

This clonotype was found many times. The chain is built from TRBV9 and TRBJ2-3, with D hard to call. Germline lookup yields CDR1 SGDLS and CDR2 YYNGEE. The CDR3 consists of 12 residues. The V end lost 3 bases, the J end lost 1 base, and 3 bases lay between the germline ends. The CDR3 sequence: CASSARTDTQYF. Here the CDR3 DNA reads TGTGCCAGCAGCGCCCGCACAGATACGCAGTATTTT.

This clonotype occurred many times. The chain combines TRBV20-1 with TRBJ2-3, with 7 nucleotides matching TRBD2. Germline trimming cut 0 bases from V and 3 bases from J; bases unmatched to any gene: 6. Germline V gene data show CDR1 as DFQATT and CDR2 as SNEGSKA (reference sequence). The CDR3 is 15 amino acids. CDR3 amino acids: CSARDSGLGTDTQYF. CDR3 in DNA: TGCAGTGCTAGAGATAGCGGACTAGGGACAGATACGCAGTATTTT.

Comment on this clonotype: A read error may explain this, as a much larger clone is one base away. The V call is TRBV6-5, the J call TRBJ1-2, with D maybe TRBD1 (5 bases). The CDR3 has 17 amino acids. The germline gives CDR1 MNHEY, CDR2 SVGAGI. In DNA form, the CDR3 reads TGTGCCAGCAGTTCGATTGGGACGTCGCCTTCGTCCTATGGCTACCCCTTC. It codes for CASSSIGTSPSSYGYPF.

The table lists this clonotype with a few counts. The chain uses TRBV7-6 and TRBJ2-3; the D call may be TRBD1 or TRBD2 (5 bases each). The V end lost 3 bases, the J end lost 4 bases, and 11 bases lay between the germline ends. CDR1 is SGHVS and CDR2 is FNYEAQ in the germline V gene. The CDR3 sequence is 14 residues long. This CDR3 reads CASSFGKGSDTQYF. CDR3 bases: TGTGCCAGCAGCTTCGGGAAGGGGTCAGATACGCAGTATTTT.

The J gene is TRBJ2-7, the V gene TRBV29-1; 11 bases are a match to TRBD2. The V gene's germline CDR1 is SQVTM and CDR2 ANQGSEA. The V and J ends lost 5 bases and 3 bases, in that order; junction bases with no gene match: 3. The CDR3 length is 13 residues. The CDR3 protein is CSVTGTSGYEQYF. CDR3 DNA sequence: TGCAGCGTTACCGGGACTAGCGGCTACGAGCAGTACTTC.